These T cell receptor beta chains were read from a single sample in a study of cytomegalovirus exposure and HLA in healthy donors. Sequencing used immunoSEQ multiplex PCR; TCRdb keeps in-frame clones, though not all of them. This sample has some 150,000 clones; about two thirds occur once, and the top ten carry about 4.4%. Sequenced input: PBMCs. All receptors derive from a man aged 45-60 years in good health and CMV-seropositive. CDR3s include the opening cysteine and the closing phenylalanine or tryptophan. Each record gives: CDR3 protein, CDR3 DNA, clone size, V gene, D gene, J gene. The D gene is left open where the match is weak. For some rows the clone size is stated as once, few or many, or as a class when expanded; others skip it.

CASNRDSGNTIYF,TGTGCCAGCAACAGGGACAGTGGAAACACCATATATTTT,.,TRBV6-6,TRBD1,TRBJ1-3
CASRTLNLAKNIQYF,TGTGCCAGCAGAACCCTAAACTTAGCCAAAAACATTCAGTACTTC,.,TRBV6-6,.,TRBJ2-4
CASSVGTFAYELFF,TGCGCCAGCAGCGTCGGGACTTTTGCGTATGAACTGTTTTTT,.,TRBV5-1,.,TRBJ1-4
CASETGTSGSREQFF,TGTGCCAGCGAGACCGGGACTAGCGGGAGTAGGGAGCAGTTCTTC,.,TRBV6-5,TRBD2,TRBJ2-1
CASRGGTGGYEQYF,TGTGCCAGCAGGGGGGGGACAGGGGGCTACGAGCAGTACTTC,.,TRBV2,TRBD1,TRBJ2-7
CASSSRTGGSTNTGELFF,TGTGCCAGCAGCTCCCGGACAGGGGGCTCAACGAACACCGGGGAGCTGTTTTTT,once,TRBV7-8,TRBD1,TRBJ2-2
CASGVDNEQFF,TGTGCTAGTGGTGTAGACAATGAGCAGTTCTTC,.,TRBV12-5,.,TRBJ2-1
CASGLLLAGGSSYNERFF,TGTGCTAGTGGTTTGCTACTAGCGGGAGGGAGCTCCTACAATGAGCGGTTCTTC,.,TRBV12-5,TRBD2,TRBJ2-1
CASSGQGLEQFF,TGTGCCAGCAGTGGGCAGGGACTCGAGCAGTTCTTC,few,TRBV2,.,TRBJ2-1
CATGQEGGMKYNEQFF,TGTGCCACAGGGCAGGAGGGGGGGATGAAATACAATGAGCAGTTCTTC,.,TRBV2,.,TRBJ2-1
CATTGGYYGYTF,TGTGCCACCACAGGAGGGTATTATGGCTACACCTTC,.,TRBV6-6,.,TRBJ1-2
CASRLDRDQDEQFF,TGTGCCAGCAGACTGGACAGGGATCAAGATGAGCAGTTCTTC,.,TRBV2,TRBD1,TRBJ2-1
CASSRERTDYGYTF,TGTGCCAGCAGCCGCGAACGGACAGATTATGGCTACACCTTC,few,TRBV7-9,.,TRBJ1-2
CASSLTGTSGPKNIQYF,TGTGCCAGCAGCTTAACTGGGACTAGCGGGCCCAAAAACATCCAGTACTTC,.,TRBV7-3,TRBD2,TRBJ2-4
CASSFRTDEKLFF,TGTGCCAGCAGTTTTAGGACAGATGAAAAACTGTTTTTT,.,TRBV6-1,.,TRBJ1-4
CASSLGTGLTYEQYF,TGCGCCAGCAGCTTGGGTACAGGGCTAACCTACGAGCAGTACTTC,.,TRBV5-1,.,TRBJ2-7
CASNDRSSYNEQFF,TGTGCCAGCAACGACAGGAGCTCCTACAATGAGCAGTTCTTC,.,TRBV5-4,.,TRBJ2-1
CASSPQWVGDQPQHF,TGCGCCAGCAGCCCACAGTGGGTGGGAGATCAGCCCCAGCATTTT,few,TRBV4-1,.,TRBJ1-5
CASIQRGLGTDTQYF,TGTGCCAGCATCCAGCGGGGGCTGGGCACAGATACGCAGTATTTT,.,TRBV2,TRBD2,TRBJ2-3
CATVGHQRTGNTIYF,TGTGCCACTGTCGGACACCAGAGGACTGGAAACACCATATATTTT,.,TRBV19,.,TRBJ1-3
CASSAPDRTSNEKLFF,TGTGCCAGCAGTGCACCTGACAGGACATCTAATGAAAAACTGTTTTTT,.,TRBV2,.,TRBJ1-4
CASSLGSRHRGYTF,TGTGCCAGCAGCTTGGGGTCCAGACACAGGGGCTACACCTTC,.,TRBV5-8,.,TRBJ1-2
CASSEESGGNGETQYF,TGTGCCAGCAGTGAAGAATCAGGGGGCAACGGAGAGACCCAGTACTTC,.,TRBV2,TRBD1,TRBJ2-5
CASSPPRRDEAFF,TGTGCCAGTAGCCCGCCCAGGCGTGATGAAGCTTTCTTT,.,TRBV19,.,TRBJ1-1
CASNRGGPYEQYF,TGTGCCAGCAACCGGGGGGGGCCCTACGAGCAGTACTTC,.,TRBV6-6,TRBD2,TRBJ2-7
CASSPKANDRAGFNEQFF,TGTGCCAGCTCACCGAAGGCCAACGACAGGGCAGGATTCAATGAGCAGTTCTTC,.,TRBV18,TRBD1,TRBJ2-1